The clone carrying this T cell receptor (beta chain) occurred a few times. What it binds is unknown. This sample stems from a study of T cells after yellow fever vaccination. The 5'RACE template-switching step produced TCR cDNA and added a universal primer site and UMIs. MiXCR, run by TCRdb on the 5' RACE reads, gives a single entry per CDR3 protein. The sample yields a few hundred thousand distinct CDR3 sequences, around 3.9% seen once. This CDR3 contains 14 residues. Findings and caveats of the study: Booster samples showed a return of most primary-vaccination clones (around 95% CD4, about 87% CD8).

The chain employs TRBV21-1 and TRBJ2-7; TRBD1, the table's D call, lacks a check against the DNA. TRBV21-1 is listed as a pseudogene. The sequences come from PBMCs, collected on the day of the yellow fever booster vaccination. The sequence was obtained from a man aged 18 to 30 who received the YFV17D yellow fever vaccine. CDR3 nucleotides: TGTGCCAGCAGCGCTACCGGGACAGGGGGCGAGCAGTACGTC. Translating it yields CASSATGTGGEQYV.